This entry is about one TCR beta chain. As yet, its antigen is unknown. This record comes from a study of T-cell reconstitution after alpha-beta-depleted transplantation in children. Broader study findings: Alpha-beta T cells about two months after transplant reportedly derived from several hundred expanded graft clones. Newly generated T cells supplied most T-cell counts and diversity one year post-transplant.

It was with unique molecular identifiers that the TCRbeta library was prepared. Via MiXCR, TCRdb re-called the PCR reads, giving one row per CDR3 protein. The sample comprises some 840,000 distinct CDR3 sequences, approximately 15% of which are singletons, and about 4.6% rests with the top ten. Germline values: CDR1 SGHRS, CDR2 YFSETQ. There are 15 residues in the CDR3. V shed 3 bases, J shed 6 bases, and the junction held 5 bases outside the gene matches. The sequence derives from a male patient aged 5 to 17 who had a stem cell transplant for acute lymphoblastic leukemia, so the T cells may come from the graft donor. The gene calls are TRBV5-1 and TRBJ2-1; 11 bases are shared with TRBD1. The specimen comprised PBMCs, mostly from graft donor cells, sampled 360 days after TCRalphabeta/CD19-depleted stem cell transplant. The CDR3 bases are TGCGCCAGCAGCTGGACAGGGGGCATATCCAATGAGCAGTTCTTC. Its protein product is CASSWTGGISNEQFF.